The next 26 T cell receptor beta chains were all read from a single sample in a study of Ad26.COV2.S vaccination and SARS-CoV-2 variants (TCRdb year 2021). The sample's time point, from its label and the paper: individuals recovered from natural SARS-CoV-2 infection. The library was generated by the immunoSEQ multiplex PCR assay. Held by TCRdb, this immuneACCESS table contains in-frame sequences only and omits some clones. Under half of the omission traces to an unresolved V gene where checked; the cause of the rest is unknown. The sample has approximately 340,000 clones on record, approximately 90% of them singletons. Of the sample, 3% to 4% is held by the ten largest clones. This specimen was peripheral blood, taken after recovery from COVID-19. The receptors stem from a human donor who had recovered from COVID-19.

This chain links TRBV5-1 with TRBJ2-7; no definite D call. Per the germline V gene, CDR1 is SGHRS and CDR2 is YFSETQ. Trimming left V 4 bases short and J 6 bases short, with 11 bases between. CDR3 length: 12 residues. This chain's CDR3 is CASSPEGIEQYF. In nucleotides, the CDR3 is TGCGCCAGCAGCCCGGAAGGGATCGAGCAGTACTTC.

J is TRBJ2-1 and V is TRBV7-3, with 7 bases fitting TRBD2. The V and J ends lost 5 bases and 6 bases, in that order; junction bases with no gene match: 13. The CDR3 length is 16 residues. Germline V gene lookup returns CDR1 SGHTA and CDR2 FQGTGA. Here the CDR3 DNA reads TGTGCCAGCAGCCTGACCGGGACTAAGGAACCCAATGAGCAGTTCTTC. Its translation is CASSLTGTKEPNEQFF.

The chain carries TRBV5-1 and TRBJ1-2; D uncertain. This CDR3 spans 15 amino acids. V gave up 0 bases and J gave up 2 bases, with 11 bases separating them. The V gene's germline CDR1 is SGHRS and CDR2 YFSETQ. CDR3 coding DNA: TGCGCCAGCAGCTTGGACTCACAGAAAAACTATGGCTACACCTTC. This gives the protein CASSLDSQKNYGYTF.

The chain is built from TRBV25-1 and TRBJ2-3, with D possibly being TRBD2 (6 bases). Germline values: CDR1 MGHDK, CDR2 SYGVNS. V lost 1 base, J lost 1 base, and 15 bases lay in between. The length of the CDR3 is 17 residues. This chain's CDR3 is CASSELFQPGGTDTQYF. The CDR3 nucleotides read TGTGCCAGCAGTGAATTGTTCCAGCCGGGGGGCACAGATACGCAGTATTTT.

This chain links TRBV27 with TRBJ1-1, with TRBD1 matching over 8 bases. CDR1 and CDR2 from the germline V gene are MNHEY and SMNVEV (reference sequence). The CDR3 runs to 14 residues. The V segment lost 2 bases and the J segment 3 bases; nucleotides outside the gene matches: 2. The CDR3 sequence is CASSLGDRYTEAFF. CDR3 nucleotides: TGTGCCAGCAGTTTAGGGGACAGGTACACTGAAGCTTTCTTT.

CDR3 loop: CASSPFATGVREKLFF. The CDR3 DNA is TGTGCCAGCAGCCCTTTCGCGACAGGGGTGCGAGAAAAACTGTTTTTT. V gene TRBV5-6 combines with J gene TRBJ1-4; 8 positions agree with TRBD1. Germline CDR1 reads SGHDT; CDR2 reads YYEEEE. The CDR3 totals 16 residues. Germline trimming cut 4 bases from V and 8 bases from J; bases unmatched to any gene: 13. The full variable domain, completed using reference TRBV5-6 and TRBJ1-4, is DAGVTQSPTHLIKTRGQQVTLRCSPKSGHDTVSWYQQALGQGPQFIFQYYEEEERQRGNFPDRFSGHQFPNYSSELNVNALLLGDSALYLCASSPFATGVREKLFFGSGTQLSVL.

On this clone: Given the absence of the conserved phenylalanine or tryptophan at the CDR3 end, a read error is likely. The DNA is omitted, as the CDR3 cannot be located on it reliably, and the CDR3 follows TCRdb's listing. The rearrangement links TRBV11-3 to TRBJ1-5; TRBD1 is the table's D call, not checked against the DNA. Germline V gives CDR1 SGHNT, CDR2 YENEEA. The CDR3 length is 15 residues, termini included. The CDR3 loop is CASSLGDRGPPVHRV.

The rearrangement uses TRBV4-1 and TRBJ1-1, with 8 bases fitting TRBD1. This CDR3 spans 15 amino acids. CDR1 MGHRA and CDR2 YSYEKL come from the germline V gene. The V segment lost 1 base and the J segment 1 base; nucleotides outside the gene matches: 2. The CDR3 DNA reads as TGCGCCAGCAGCCAAGGACAGGGGCCGAACACTGAAGCTTTCTTT. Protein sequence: CASSQGQGPNTEAFF.

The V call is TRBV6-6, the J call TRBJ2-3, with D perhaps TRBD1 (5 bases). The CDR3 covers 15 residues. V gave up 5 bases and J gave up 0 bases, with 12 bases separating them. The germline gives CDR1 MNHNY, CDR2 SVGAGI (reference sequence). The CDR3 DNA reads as TGTGCCAGCAGTCTGACAGTTCCTAGCACAGATACGCAGTATTTT. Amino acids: CASSLTVPSTDTQYF.

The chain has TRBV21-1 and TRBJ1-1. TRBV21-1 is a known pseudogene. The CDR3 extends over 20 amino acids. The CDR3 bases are TGTGCCAGCAGCAAAGATAGGGTGTTGGGACGGAGAAGCCGTAACACTGAAGCTTTCTTT. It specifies CASSKDRVLGRRSRNTEAFF.

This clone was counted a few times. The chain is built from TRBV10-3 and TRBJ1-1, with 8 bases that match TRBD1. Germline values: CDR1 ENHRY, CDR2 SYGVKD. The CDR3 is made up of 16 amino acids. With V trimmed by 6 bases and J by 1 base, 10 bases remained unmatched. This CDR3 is CAIRLRQGTSNTEAFF. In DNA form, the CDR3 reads TGTGCCATCAGGCTGAGACAGGGGACTTCGAACACTGAAGCTTTCTTT.

The CDR3 sequence is CASSASGGDSTDTQYF. The CDR3 DNA reads as TGTGCCAGCAGCGCTAGCGGGGGCGATAGCACAGATACGCAGTATTTT. This chain joins TRBV9 and TRBJ2-3, with 10 bases that match TRBD2. V lost 3 bases and J lost 0; bases outside the gene matches: 4. The CDR3 length is 16 residues. CDR1 SGDLS and CDR2 YYNGEE come from the germline V gene.

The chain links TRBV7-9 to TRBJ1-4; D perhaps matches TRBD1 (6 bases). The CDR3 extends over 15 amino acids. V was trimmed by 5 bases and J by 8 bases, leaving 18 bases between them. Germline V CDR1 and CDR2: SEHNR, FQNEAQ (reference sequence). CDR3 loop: CASSAQGRAGEKLFF. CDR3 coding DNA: TGTGCCAGCAGCGCGCAGGGGAGGGCGGGGGAAAAACTGTTTTTT. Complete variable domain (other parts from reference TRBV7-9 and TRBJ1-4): DTGVSQNPRHKITKRGQNVTFRCDPISEHNRLYWYRQTLGQGPEFLTYFQNEAQLEKSRLLSDRFSAERPKGSFSTLEIQRTEQGDSAMYLCASSAQGRAGEKLFFGSGTQLSVL.

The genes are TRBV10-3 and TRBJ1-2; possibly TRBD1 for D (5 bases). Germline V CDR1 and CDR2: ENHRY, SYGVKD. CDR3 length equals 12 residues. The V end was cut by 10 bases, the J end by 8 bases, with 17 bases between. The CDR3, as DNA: TGTGCCACCAGGACCGCCGGGGACGGCTACACCTTC. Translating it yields CATRTAGDGYTF.

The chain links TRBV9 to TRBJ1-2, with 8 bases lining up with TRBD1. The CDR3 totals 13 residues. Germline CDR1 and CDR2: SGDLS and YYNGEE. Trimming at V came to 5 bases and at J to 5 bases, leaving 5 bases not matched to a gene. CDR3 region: CASSAGQEYGYTF. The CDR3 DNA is TGTGCCAGCAGTGCGGGACAGGAGTATGGCTACACCTTC.

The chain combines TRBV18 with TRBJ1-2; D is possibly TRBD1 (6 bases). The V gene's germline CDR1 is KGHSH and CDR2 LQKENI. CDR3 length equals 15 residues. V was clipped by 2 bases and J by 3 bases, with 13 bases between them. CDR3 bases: TGTGCCAGCTCACCAAGGGACATCCCGGACTATGGCTACACCTTC. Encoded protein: CASSPRDIPDYGYTF.

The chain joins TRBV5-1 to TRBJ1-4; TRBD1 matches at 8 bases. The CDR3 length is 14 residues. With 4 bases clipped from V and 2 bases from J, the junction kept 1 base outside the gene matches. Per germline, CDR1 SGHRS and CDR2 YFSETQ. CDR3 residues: CASSRQGTNEKLFF. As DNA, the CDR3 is TGCGCCAGCAGCAGACAGGGGACTAATGAAAAACTGTTTTTT.

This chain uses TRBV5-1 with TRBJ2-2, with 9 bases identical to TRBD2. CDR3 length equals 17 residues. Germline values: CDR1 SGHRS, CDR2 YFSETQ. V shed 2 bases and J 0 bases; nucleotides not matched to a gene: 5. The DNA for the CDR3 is TGCGCCAGCAGCTTAGCGGGGGGTAACGCGAACACCGGGGAGCTGTTTTTT. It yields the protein CASSLAGGNANTGELFF.

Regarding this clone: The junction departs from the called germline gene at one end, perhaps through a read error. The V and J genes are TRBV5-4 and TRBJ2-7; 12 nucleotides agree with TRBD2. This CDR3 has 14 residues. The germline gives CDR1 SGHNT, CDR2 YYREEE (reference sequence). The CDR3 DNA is TGTGCCAGCAGCTCTAGCGGGGGGGCATATGAAGGGGACTTC. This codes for CASSSSGGAYEGDF.

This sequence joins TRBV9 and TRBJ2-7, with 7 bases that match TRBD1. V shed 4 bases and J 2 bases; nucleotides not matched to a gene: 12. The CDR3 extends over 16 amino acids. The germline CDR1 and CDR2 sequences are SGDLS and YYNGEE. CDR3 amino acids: CASSPAGDSATYEQYF. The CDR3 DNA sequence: TGTGCCAGCAGCCCGGCCGGGGACAGTGCTACCTACGAGCAGTACTTC. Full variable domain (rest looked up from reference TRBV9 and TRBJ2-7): DSGVTQTPKHLITATGQRVTLRCSPRSGDLSVYWYQQSLDQGLQFLIQYYNGEERAKGNILERFSAQQFPDLHSELNLSSLELGDSALYFCASSPAGDSATYEQYFGPGTRLTVT.

CDR3 nucleotides: TGTGCCAGCAGTGGTACAGGGGGCGTAGGAGGCTACACCTTC. This translates into CASSGTGGVGGYTF. The V and J genes are TRBV2 and TRBJ1-2; 9 bases map to TRBD1. Germline values: CDR1 SNHLY, CDR2 FYNNEI. Trimming took 4 bases from V and 8 from J; bases not matched to a gene: 8. CDR3 size: 14 residues.

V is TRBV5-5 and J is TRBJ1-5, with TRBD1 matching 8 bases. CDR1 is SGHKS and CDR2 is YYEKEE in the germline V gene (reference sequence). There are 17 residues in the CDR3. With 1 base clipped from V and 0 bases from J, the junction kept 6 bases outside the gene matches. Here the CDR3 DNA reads TGTGCCAGCAGCTTGCAGGGGGCCTCATATAGCAATCAGCCCCAGCATTTT. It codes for CASSLQGASYSNQPQHF.

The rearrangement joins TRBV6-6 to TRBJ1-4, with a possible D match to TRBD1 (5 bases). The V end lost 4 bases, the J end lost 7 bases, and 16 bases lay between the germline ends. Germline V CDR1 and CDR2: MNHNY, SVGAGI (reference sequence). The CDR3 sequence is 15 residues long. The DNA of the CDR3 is TGTGCCAGCAGTTCCTCCGGAGGGGTGGTTGAAAAACTGTTTTTT. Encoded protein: CASSSSGGVVEKLFF.

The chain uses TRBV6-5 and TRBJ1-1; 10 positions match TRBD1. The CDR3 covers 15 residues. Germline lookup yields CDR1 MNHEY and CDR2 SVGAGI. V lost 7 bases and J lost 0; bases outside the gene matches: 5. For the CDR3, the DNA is TGTGCCAGCATGGGACAGGGGTTCGTGAACACTGAAGCTTTCTTT. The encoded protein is CASMGQGFVNTEAFF.

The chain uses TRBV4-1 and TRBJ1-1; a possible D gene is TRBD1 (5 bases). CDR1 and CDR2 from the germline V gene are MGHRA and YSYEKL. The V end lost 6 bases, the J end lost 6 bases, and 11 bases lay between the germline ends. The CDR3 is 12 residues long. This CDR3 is CASSDKGPEAFF. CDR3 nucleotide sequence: TGCGCCAGCAGTGATAAGGGGCCTGAAGCTTTCTTT.

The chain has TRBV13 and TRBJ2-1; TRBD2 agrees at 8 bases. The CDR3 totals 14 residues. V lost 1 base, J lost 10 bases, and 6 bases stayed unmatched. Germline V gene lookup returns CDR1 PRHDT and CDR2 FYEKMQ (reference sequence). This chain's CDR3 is CASSLAGLGREQFF. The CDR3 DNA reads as TGTGCCAGCAGCTTAGCGGGACTAGGTAGGGAGCAGTTCTTC.